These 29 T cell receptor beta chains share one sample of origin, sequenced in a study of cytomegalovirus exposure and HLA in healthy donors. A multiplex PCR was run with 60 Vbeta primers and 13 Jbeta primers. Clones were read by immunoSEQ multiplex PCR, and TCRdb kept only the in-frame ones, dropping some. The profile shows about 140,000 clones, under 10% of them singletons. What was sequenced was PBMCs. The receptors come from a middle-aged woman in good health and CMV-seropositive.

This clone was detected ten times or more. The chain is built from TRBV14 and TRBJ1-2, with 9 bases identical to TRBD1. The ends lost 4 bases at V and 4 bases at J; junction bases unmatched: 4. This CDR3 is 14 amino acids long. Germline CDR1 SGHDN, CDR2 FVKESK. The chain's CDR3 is CASSPTGGGYGYTF. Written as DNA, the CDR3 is TGTGCCAGCAGCCCAACAGGGGGCGGCTATGGCTACACCTTC.

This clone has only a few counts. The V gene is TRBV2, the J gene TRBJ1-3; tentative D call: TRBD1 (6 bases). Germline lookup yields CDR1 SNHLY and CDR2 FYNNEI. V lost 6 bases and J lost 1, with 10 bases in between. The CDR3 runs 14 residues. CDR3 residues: CASSGQISGNTIYF. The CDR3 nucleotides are TGTGCCAGCAGCGGACAGATATCTGGAAACACCATATATTTT.

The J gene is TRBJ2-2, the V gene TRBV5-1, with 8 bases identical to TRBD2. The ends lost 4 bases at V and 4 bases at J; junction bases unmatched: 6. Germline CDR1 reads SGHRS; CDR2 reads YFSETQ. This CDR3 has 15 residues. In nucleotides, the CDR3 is TGCGCCAGCAGCCCCGGACGGGGGGGCACCGGGGAGCTGTTTTTT. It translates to CASSPGRGGTGELFF. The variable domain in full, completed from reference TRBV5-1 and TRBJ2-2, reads KAGVTQTPRYLIKTRGQQVTLSCSPISGHRSVSWYQQTPGQGLQFLFEYFSETQRNKGNFPGRFSGRQFSNSRSEMNVSTLELGDSALYLCASSPGRGGTGELFFGEGSRLTVL.

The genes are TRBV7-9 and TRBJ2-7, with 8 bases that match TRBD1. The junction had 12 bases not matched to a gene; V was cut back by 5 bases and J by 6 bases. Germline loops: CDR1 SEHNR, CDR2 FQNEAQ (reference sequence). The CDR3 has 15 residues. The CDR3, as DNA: TGTGCCAGCAGCAGCTTAACTGGACAGGGTAGCGAGCAGTACTTC. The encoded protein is CASSSLTGQGSEQYF.

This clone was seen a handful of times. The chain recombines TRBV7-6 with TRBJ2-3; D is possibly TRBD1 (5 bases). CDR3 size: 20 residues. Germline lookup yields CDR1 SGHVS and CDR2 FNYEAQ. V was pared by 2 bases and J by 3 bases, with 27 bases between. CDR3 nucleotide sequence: TGTGCCAGCAGCTTAATGAGTGACAGTTTGCGGTCAGTGGAAACAGATACGCAGTATTTT. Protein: CASSLMSDSLRSVETDTQYF.

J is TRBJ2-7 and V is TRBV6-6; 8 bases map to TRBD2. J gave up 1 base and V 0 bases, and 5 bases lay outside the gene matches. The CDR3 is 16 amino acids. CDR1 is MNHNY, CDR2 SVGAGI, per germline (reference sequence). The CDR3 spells CASSYSSAGASYEQYF. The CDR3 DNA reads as TGTGCCAGCAGTTACTCTTCAGCGGGGGCGTCCTACGAGCAGTACTTC.

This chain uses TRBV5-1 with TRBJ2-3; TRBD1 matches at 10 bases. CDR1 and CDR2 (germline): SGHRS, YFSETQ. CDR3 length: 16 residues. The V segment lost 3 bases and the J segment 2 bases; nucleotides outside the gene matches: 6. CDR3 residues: CASSSSTGGYTDTQYF. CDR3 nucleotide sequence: TGCGCCAGCAGCTCATCGACAGGGGGCTACACAGATACGCAGTATTTT.

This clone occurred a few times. The CDR3 DNA follows: TGTGCCAGCAGCGTAGTTAGGGGGATTTCCACAGATACGCAGTATTTT. Translation: CASSVVRGISTDTQYF. The V gene is TRBV9, the J gene TRBJ2-3; D perhaps matches TRBD1 (6 bases). V was pared by 0 bases and J by 2 bases, with 13 bases between. CDR3 size: 16 residues. Germline CDR1 is SGDLS and CDR2 is YYNGEE.

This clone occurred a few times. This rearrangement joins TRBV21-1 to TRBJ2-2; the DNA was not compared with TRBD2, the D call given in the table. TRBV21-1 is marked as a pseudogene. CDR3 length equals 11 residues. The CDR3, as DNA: TGTGCCAGCACCCGCACCGGGGAGCTGTTTTTT. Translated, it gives CASTRTGELFF.

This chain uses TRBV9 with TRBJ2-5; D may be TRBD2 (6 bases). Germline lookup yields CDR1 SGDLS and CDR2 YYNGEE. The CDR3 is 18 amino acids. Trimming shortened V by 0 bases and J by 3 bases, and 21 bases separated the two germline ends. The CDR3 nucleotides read TGTGCCAGCAGCGTAGGGGTTGTGGAACTAGCAGGAGAAGAGACCCAGTACTTC. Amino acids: CASSVGVVELAGEETQYF.

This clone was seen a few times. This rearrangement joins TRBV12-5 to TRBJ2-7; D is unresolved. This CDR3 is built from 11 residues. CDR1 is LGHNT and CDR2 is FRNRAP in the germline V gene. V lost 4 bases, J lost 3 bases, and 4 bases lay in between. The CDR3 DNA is TGTGCTAGTGGTTCCCTCTACGAGCAGTACTTC. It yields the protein CASGSLYEQYF.

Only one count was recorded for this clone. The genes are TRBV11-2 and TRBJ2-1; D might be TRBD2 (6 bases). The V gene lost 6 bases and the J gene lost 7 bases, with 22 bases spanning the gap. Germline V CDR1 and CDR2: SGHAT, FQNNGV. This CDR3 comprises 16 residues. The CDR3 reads CASRGQLAGKENEQFF. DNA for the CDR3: TGTGCCAGCAGGGGTCAACTAGCTGGTAAGGAGAATGAGCAGTTCTTC. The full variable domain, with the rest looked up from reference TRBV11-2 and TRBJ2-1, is EAGVAQSPRYKIIEKRQSVAFWCNPISGHATLYWYQQILGQGPKLLIQFQNNGVVDDSQLPKDRFSAERLKGVDSTLKIQPAKLEDSAVYLCASRGQLAGKENEQFFGPGTRLTVL.

The CDR3: CASSPPGEETQYF. CDR3 bases: TGTGCCAGCAGCCCCCCGGGAGAAGAGACCCAGTACTTC. This chain connects TRBV7-3 to TRBJ2-5, with D perhaps matching TRBD2 (6 bases). V dropped 5 bases and J dropped 3 bases, with 10 bases sitting between them. Germline V gene data show CDR1 as SGHTA and CDR2 as FQGTGA. The length of the CDR3 is 13 residues.

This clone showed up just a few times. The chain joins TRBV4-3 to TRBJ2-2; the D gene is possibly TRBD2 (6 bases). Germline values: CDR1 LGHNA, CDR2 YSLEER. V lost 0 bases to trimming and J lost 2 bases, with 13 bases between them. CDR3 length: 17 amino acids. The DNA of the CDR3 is TGCGCCAGCAGCCAAGAAAGACTAGGTCGAAACACCGGGGAGCTGTTTTTT. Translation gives CASSQERLGRNTGELFF.

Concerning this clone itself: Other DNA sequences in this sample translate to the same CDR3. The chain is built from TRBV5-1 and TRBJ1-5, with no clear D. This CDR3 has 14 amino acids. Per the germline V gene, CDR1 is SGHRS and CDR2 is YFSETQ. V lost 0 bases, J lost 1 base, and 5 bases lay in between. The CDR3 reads CASSLGGSNQPQHF. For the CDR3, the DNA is TGCGCCAGCAGCTTGGGAGGGAGCAATCAGCCCCAGCATTTT.

In DNA, the CDR3 is TGCGCCAGCAGCCAAGCGTCCGGGACAGGGTTAGGTGAGCAGTACTTC. Translating gives CASSQASGTGLGEQYF. The chain combines TRBV4-1 with TRBJ2-7, with TRBD1 matching 9 bases. This CDR3 region has 16 residues. With V trimmed by 1 base and J by 7 bases, 11 bases remained unmatched. Germline CDR1 and CDR2: MGHRA and YSYEKL.

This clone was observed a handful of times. CDR3 in DNA: TGTGCCAGCAGCTTAGATATCGGGAGTTATAGCAATCAGCCCCAGCATTTT. It is translated as CASSLDIGSYSNQPQHF. The chain combines TRBV7-9 with TRBJ1-5; D is ambiguous. The V end was cut by 1 base, the J end by 0 bases, with 13 bases between. The V gene's germline CDR1 is SEHNR and CDR2 FQNEAQ (reference sequence). The CDR3 runs 17 residues.

The CDR3 nucleotides are TGTGCCAGCAGCTTAGGGAGCTCCTATAATTCACCCCTCCACTTT. This sequence encodes CASSLGSSYNSPLHF. The V and J genes are TRBV11-2 and TRBJ1-6; no clear D. The germline V and J ends were trimmed by 1 base and 0 bases, with 4 bases remaining between them. The CDR3 contains 15 residues. The germline V gene encodes CDR1 SGHAT and CDR2 FQNNGV.

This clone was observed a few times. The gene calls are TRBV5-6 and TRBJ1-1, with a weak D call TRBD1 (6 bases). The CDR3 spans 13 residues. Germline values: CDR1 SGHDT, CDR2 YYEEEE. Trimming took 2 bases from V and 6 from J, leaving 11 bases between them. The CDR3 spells CASSFQGMAEAFF. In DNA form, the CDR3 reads TGTGCCAGCAGCTTCCAGGGGATGGCTGAAGCTTTCTTT.

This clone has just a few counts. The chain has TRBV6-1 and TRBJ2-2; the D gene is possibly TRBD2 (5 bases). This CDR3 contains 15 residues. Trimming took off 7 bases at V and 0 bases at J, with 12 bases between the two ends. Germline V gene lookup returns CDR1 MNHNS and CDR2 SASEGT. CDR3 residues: CASMLAVTNTGELFF. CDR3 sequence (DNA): TGTGCCAGCATGCTAGCCGTTACGAACACCGGGGAGCTGTTTTTT.

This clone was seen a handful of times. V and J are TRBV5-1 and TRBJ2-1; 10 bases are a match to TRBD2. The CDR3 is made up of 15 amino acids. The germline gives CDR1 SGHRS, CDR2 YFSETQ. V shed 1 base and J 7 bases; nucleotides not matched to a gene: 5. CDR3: CASSLLTSGANEQFF. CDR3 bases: TGCGCCAGCAGCTTGTTAACTAGCGGGGCAAATGAGCAGTTCTTC. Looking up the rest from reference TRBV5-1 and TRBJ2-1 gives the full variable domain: KAGVTQTPRYLIKTRGQQVTLSCSPISGHRSVSWYQQTPGQGLQFLFEYFSETQRNKGNFPGRFSGRQFSNSRSEMNVSTLELGDSALYLCASSLLTSGANEQFFGPGTRLTVL.

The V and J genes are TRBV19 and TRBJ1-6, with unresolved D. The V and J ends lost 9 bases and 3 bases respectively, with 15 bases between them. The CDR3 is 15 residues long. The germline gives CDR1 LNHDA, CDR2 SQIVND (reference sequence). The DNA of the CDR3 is TGTGCCAGCAGATTCAGAAGCGACTATAATTCACCCCTCCACTTT. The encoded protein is CASRFRSDYNSPLHF.

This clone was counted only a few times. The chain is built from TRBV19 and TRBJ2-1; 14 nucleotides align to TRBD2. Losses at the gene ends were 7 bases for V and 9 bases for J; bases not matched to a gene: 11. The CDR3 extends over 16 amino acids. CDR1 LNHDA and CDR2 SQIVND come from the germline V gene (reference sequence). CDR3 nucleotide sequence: TGTGCCAGTACTGACAGACTAGCGGGGGGGCTGGGTGAGCAGTTCTTC. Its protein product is CASTDRLAGGLGEQFF.

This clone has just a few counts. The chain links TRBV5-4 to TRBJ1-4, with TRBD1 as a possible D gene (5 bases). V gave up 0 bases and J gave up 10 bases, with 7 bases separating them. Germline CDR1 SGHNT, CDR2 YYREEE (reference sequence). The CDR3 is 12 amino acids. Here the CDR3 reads CASSLDQGKLFF. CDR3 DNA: TGTGCCAGCAGCTTGGATCAGGGAAAACTGTTTTTT.

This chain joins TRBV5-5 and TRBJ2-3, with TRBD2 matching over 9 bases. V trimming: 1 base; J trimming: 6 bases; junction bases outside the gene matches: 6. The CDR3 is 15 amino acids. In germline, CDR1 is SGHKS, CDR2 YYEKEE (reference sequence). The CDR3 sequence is CASSLNSGGFDTQYF. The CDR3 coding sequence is TGTGCCAGCAGCTTGAACAGCGGGGGGTTCGATACGCAGTATTTT.

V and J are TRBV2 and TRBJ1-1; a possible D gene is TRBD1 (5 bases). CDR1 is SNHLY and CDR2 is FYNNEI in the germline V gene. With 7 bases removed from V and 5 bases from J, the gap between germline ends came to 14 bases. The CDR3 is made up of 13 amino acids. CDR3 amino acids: CASTRTQETEAFF. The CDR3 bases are TGTGCCAGCACAAGAACACAGGAGACTGAAGCTTTCTTT.

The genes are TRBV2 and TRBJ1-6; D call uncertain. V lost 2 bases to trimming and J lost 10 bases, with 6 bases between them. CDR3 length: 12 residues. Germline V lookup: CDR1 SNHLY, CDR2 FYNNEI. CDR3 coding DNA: TGTGCCAGCAGTGAAATCCAGTCACCCCTCCACTTT. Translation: CASSEIQSPLHF.

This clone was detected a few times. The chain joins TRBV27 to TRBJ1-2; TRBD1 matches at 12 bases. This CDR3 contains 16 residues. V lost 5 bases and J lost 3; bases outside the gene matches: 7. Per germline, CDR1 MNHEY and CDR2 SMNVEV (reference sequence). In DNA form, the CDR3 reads TGTGCCAGCAGTGATCGGGACAGGGGGCTTGACTATGGCTACACCTTC. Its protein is CASSDRDRGLDYGYTF.

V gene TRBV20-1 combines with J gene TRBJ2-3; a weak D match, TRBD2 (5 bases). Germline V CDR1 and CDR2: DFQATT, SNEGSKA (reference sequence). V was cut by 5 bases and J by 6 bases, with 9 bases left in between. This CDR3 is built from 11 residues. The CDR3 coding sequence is TGCAGTGCTTCCCCGGGGGATACGCAGTATTTT. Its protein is CSASPGDTQYF.